This T cell receptor beta chain was recovered during a study of blood T cells in healthy people across ages. Through a sample-barcoded 5' primer and a J-beta primer mix, a second PCR was run for roughly 6 to 11 cycles. TCRdb called the 5' RACE reads again in MiXCR, with one record for every CDR3 protein. Of about 1.5 million distinct CDR3 sequences listed, approximately 42% are singletons. V shed 3 bases, J shed 5 bases, and the junction held 7 bases outside the gene matches. This CDR3 is built from 17 residues. Germline V gives CDR1 SGDLS, CDR2 YYNGEE. The sample comprised blood. The rearrangement uses TRBV9 and TRBJ2-2, with TRBD2 identical over 13 bases. The origin of this receptor is a woman under 30 in good health. CDR3 bases: TGTGCCAGCAGCGCAACTAGCGGGAGGGCCGGAACCGGGGAGCTGTTTTTT. It translates to CASSATSGRAGTGELFF. Full variable domain (missing parts from reference TRBV9 and TRBJ2-2): DSGVTQTPKHLITATGQRVTLRCSPRSGDLSVYWYQQSLDQGLQFLIQYYNGEERAKGNILERFSAQQFPDLHSELNLSSLELGDSALYFCASSATSGRAGTGELFFGEGSRLTVL.